Listed below are T cell receptor beta chains from one sample, sequenced in a study of T cells in Graves' hyperthyroidism and ophthalmopathy. TCRdb passed the multiplex PCR reads through MiXCR, listing each CDR3 protein once. The table includes hundreds of thousands of distinct CDR3 sequences, approximately 18% detected once. Sample: blood. These TCRs come from a woman in her forties or fifties with Graves' hyperthyroidism that later progressed to Graves' ophthalmopathy. Both conserved end residues are part of each CDR3. D genes are given only for firm matches. Clone sizes are given selectively: once, few, many, or a class where the clone is expanded.

d_gene	v_gene	abundance	j_gene	CDR3nt	CDR3aa
.	TRBV3-1	.	TRBJ2-5	TGTGCCAGCAGCCAAGATCTGAGGGCTCTACAAGAGACCCAGTACTTC	CASSQDLRALQETQYF
TRBD1	TRBV7-2	many	TRBJ1-5	TGTGCCAGCAGCTTAGCTCTAGGGGGCGGTCAGCCCCAGCATTTT	CASSLALGGGQPQHF
TRBD2	TRBV2	many	TRBJ2-5	TGTGCCAGCACGAGCGGGGCAGGAGAGACCCAGTACTTC	CASTSGAGETQYF
.	TRBV4-1	.	TRBJ2-5	TGCGCCAGCAGCAAACTCGGCAGGGGGGTTGATGAGACCCAGTACTTC	CASSKLGRGVDETQYF
TRBD2	TRBV19	few	TRBJ2-7	TGTGCCAGTACCGGACCCAGCGGGGACGAGCAGTACTTC	CASTGPSGDEQYF
.	TRBV4-1	.	TRBJ2-2	TGCGCCAGCAGCCAAGCCACCGGGGCCAACACCGGGGAGCTGTTTTTT	CASSQATGANTGELFF
TRBD2	TRBV7-2	.	TRBJ2-1	TGTGCCAGCAGCTTGGCTAGCGGGGGGGCTAGCTCCTACAATGAGCAGTTCTTC	CASSLASGGASSYNEQFF
.	TRBV30	many	TRBJ1-5	TGTGCCTGGAGCGGAGACAGGCTGGGCAATCAGCCCCAGCATTTT	CAWSGDRLGNQPQHF
.	TRBV6-6	.	TRBJ2-1	TGTGCCAGCAGTTACCCCGGGTACAATGAGCAGTTCTTC	CASSYPGYNEQFF
TRBD2	TRBV5-1	.	TRBJ2-7	TGCGCCAGCAGCCTGACTACTAGCGGGGGGACCTACGAGCAGTACTTC	CASSLTTSGGTYEQYF
TRBD2	TRBV20-1	many	TRBJ2-3	TGCAGTGCTAGATTCTCTAGCGGGGGACACACAGATACGCAGTATTTT	CSARFSSGGHTDTQYF
.	TRBV19	many	TRBJ1-1	TGTGCCAGTGGGTTATGGCCGAACACTGAAGCTTTCTTT	CASGLWPNTEAFF
.	TRBV4-1	.	TRBJ2-2	TGCGCCAGCAGCTCTCTTTTGGTCACCGGGGAGCTGTTTTTT	CASSSLLVTGELFF
TRBD2	TRBV20-1	.	TRBJ2-2	TGCAGTGCTAGAGGCGGGGGGCCCCGCACCGGGGAGCTGTTTTTT	CSARGGGPRTGELFF
.	TRBV5-1	.	TRBJ1-4	TGCGCCAGCAGCTTTTCGCGACAGCCTAATGAAAAACTGTTTTTT	CASSFSRQPNEKLFF
TRBD1	TRBV19	few	TRBJ1-1	TGTGCCAGTAGGAGACAGGGTCGGAACACTGAAGCTTTCTTT	CASRRQGRNTEAFF
.	TRBV12-3/TRBV12-4	.	TRBJ1-3	TGTGCCAGCAGCTTGTGGGGGGGAAACACCATATATTTT	CASSLWGGNTIYF
.	TRBV5-1	.	TRBJ2-3	TGCGCCAGCAGCTTTCGGTGGGGTCGCACAGATACGCAGTATTTT	CASSFRWGRTDTQYF
.	TRBV29-1	few	TRBJ2-5	TGCAGCGGAAGAGGGATGGAAGAGACCCAGTACTTC	CSGRGMEETQYF
.	TRBV12-3/TRBV12-4	.	TRBJ1-5	TGTGCCAGCAGTTTAGTAGAGGGCAATCAGCCCCAGCATTTT	CASSLVEGNQPQHF
.	TRBV3-1	.	TRBJ2-4	TGTGCCAGCAGCCAGCCGGACCGATTCAAAAACATTCAGTACTTC	CASSQPDRFKNIQYF
.	TRBV4-1	few	TRBJ1-5	TGCGCCAGCAGCCAAGAAGACTCTCAGCCCCAGCATTTT	CASSQEDSQPQHF
TRBD1	TRBV5-1	.	TRBJ2-2	TGCGCCAGCAGCTTAAACCGGGACAGGGGGCGAGGGGAGCTGTTTTTT	CASSLNRDRGRGELFF
.	TRBV12-3/TRBV12-4	many	TRBJ1-3	TGTGCCAGCACCTTATACCGTCAAGCTGGAAACACCATATATTTT	CASTLYRQAGNTIYF
TRBD2	TRBV7-9	many	TRBJ2-1	TGTGCCAGCAGCTTAGGCGGACTAGCGGCACTCAATGAGCAGTTCTTC	CASSLGGLAALNEQFF
TRBD1	TRBV11-2	.	TRBJ2-7	TGTGCCAGCAGCCAAGATACCGGGACAGGGACCTACGAGCAGTACTTC	CASSQDTGTGTYEQYF
TRBD2	TRBV29-1	few	TRBJ2-5	TGCAGCGTTGACGGGACTAGCGGGTCTGAGACCCAGTACTTC	CSVDGTSGSETQYF
TRBD1	TRBV7-6	few	TRBJ2-3	TGTGCCAGCAGCTTGGACAGGGGTATCACAGATACGCAGTATTTT	CASSLDRGITDTQYF
.	TRBV7-9	.	TRBJ2-5	TGTGCCAGCAGCTTAGACGGAAACGAGGAGACCCAGTACTTC	CASSLDGNEETQYF
.	TRBV20-1	many	TRBJ2-1	TGCAGTGCTAGGGGGTACCGGGGCAGCAATGAGCAGTTCTTC	CSARGYRGSNEQFF
TRBD1	TRBV18	many	TRBJ1-6	TGTGCCAGCTCCCTTGACTCAGGGGGAAGTTCACCCCTCCACTTT	CASSLDSGGSSPLHF